The next 32 T cell receptor beta chains were all read from a single sample in a study of T-cell reconstitution after alpha-beta-depleted transplantation in children. As it was prepared, the TCRbeta library received unique molecular identifiers. TCRdb fed the PCR reads into MiXCR, producing one record per CDR3 protein. The sample has 450,000 to 550,000 distinct CDR3 sequences; 9.5% to 12% are singletons. Sequencing was performed on PBMCs, mostly from graft donor cells, taken 180 days after TCRalphabeta/CD19-depleted stem cell transplant. Receptors were obtained from a female patient aged 2 to 10 who had a stem cell transplant for aplastic anemia, so the T cells may come from the graft donor.

The J gene is TRBJ2-2, the V gene TRBV28; D is perhaps TRBD1 (6 bases). V was cut by 6 bases and J by 4 bases, with 15 bases left in between. The CDR3 runs 15 residues. CDR1 is MDHEN, CDR2 SYDVKM, per germline. Written as DNA, the CDR3 is TGTGCCAGCAGCATAACAGGGCCCGGCACCGGGGAGCTGTTTTTT. It codes for CASSITGPGTGELFF.

The chain joins TRBV20-1 to TRBJ2-1, with D uncertain. Germline V CDR1 and CDR2: DFQATT, SNEGSKA (reference sequence). The CDR3 consists of 15 residues. V was cut by 6 bases and J by 1 base, with 16 bases left in between. CDR3 nucleotide sequence: TGCAGTGCCGAAAGGTTGCACCATTCCTACAATGAGCAGTTCTTC. As protein: CSAERLHHSYNEQFF.

This clonotype has a count of ten or more. The chain employs TRBV28 and TRBJ2-1; no clear D gene. There are 12 residues in the CDR3. Germline-derived CDR1 and CDR2 are MDHEN and SYDVKM. The V end lost 2 bases, the J end lost 9 bases, and 8 bases lay between the germline ends. CDR3 sequence: CASSLLDSEQFF. The CDR3 DNA is TGTGCCAGCAGTTTACTTGATTCTGAGCAGTTCTTC.

The CDR3: CASGLFNEQFF. As DNA, the CDR3 is TGTGCCAGCGGTCTTTTTAATGAGCAGTTCTTC. The gene calls are TRBV6-2 or TRBV6-3 and TRBJ2-1; D not certain. This CDR3 is 11 amino acids long. The germline V gene has CDR1 MNHEY and CDR2 SVGEGT. The V and J ends lost 8 bases and 7 bases respectively, with 9 bases between them.

This clonotype showed up just a few times. This sequence joins TRBV6-5 and TRBJ2-5, with D perhaps matching TRBD1 or TRBD2 (6 bases each). The CDR3 length is 15 residues. CDR1 and CDR2 (germline): MNHEY, SVGAGI. Trimming removed 0 bases from V and 9 bases from J, with 17 bases in between. The CDR3 loop is CASSYSLLGGGPQYF. DNA of the CDR3: TGTGCCAGCAGTTACTCTCTTCTAGGGGGAGGTCCCCAGTACTTC.

Only a few counts were recorded for this clonotype. V gene TRBV4-1 combines with J gene TRBJ2-3; D ambiguous. Germline loops: CDR1 MGHRA, CDR2 YSYEKL. The CDR3 contains 16 residues. V was pared by 0 bases and J by 6 bases, with 16 bases between. The CDR3 DNA is TGCGCCAGCAGCCAAGATAAGTTAGCCCCAGTCGATACGCAGTATTTT. Encoded protein: CASSQDKLAPVDTQYF.

This clonotype appeared many times. This chain joins TRBV27 and TRBJ2-7, with 8 bases aligning to TRBD2. V was clipped by 0 bases and J by 4 bases; unmatched bases: 8. CDR3 length equals 16 residues. CDR1 is MNHEY and CDR2 is SMNVEV in the germline V gene (reference sequence). The DNA of the CDR3 is TGTGCCAGCAGTTTATCGAGCCCGGGACTAGGTTACGAGCAGTACGTC. It specifies CASSLSSPGLGYEQYV.

This clonotype was detected a few times. This chain joins TRBV7-2 and TRBJ2-5; D gene uncertain. The CDR3 consists of 13 residues. Germline V gene data show CDR1 as SGHTA and CDR2 as FQGNSA. V was cut by 4 bases and J by 0 bases, with 6 bases left in between. The CDR3 here is CASSYPYQETQYF. The CDR3 DNA reads TGTGCCAGCAGCTATCCGTACCAAGAGACCCAGTACTTC.

The CDR3 DNA reads TGTGCCAGCAGTTTGAGCGACTCCTACGAGCAGTACGTC. This gives the protein CASSLSDSYEQYV. V and J are TRBV28 and TRBJ2-7; D not resolved. CDR3 length: 13 residues. From germline, CDR1 is MDHEN and CDR2 SYDVKM. Trimming stripped 3 bases from V and 0 bases from J, with 6 bases between.

This clonotype was recorded a few times. The rearrangement links TRBV5-5 to TRBJ2-2; 9 nucleotides align to TRBD1. CDR3 length: 15 residues. V dropped 4 bases and J dropped 3; count of bases not matched to a gene: 4. Germline-derived CDR1 and CDR2 are SGHKS and YYEKEE (reference sequence). The CDR3, as DNA: TGTGCCAGCAGCCGGGGACAGGGAGACACCGGGGAGCTGTTTTTT. Amino acids: CASSRGQGDTGELFF. Using reference TRBV5-5 and TRBJ2-2 for the parts outside the CDR3, the full variable domain is DAGVTQSPTHLIKTRGQQVTLRCSPISGHKSVSWYQQVLGQGPQFIFQYYEKEERGRGNFPDRFSARQFPNYSSELNVNALLLGDSALYLCASSRGQGDTGELFFGEGSRLTVL.

The chain couples TRBV10-2 to TRBJ2-7; 13 bases align to TRBD2. Germline assignment: CDR1 WSHSY and CDR2 SAAADI. The length of the CDR3 is 16 residues. The V gene end was trimmed by 5 bases and the J gene end by 5 bases; junction bases not matched to a gene: 9. The CDR3 DNA is TGCGCCAGCAGTCCCGGACTAGCGGGAGTTCGCCACGAGCAGTACGTC. As protein: CASSPGLAGVRHEQYV.

This clonotype was found a few times. The rearrangement links TRBV20-1 to TRBJ1-5; maybe TRBD1 (5 bases). V was clipped by 5 bases and J by 5 bases, with 13 bases between them. The CDR3 spans 13 residues. The germline CDR1 and CDR2 sequences are DFQATT and SNEGSKA (reference sequence). CDR3 nucleotide sequence: TGCAGTGCTGCCGGGACGGCTGATCAGCCCCAGCATTTT. Translating gives CSAAGTADQPQHF.

The CDR3 nucleotides read TGTGCCAGCAGAGCCCGGGGCGACACTGAAGCTTTCTTT. As protein: CASRARGDTEAFF. The chain employs TRBV28 and TRBJ1-1; D is perhaps TRBD1 (5 bases). The germline V gene encodes CDR1 MDHEN and CDR2 SYDVKM. The V end was cut by 6 bases, the J end by 3 bases, with 11 bases between. The CDR3 extends over 13 amino acids.

This clonotype was seen many times. The chain employs TRBV7-2 and TRBJ2-3; the D gene could be TRBD1 or TRBD2 (6 bases each). CDR3 length equals 14 residues. Looked up from germline, CDR1 is SGHTA and CDR2 is FQGNSA. The V and J ends lost 5 bases and 2 bases respectively, with 11 bases between them. In nucleotides, the CDR3 is TGTGCCAGCAGCCGCCCGGGGGCCACAGATACGCAGTATTTT. Amino acids: CASSRPGATDTQYF.

This clonotype came up many times. This chain uses TRBV28 with TRBJ2-1; 13 nucleotides agree with TRBD2. V lost 3 bases, J lost 7 bases, and 15 bases stayed unmatched. Per germline, CDR1 MDHEN and CDR2 SYDVKM. The CDR3 consists of 19 residues. The chain's CDR3 is CASSFTAGTSGISQNEQFF. The CDR3 bases are TGTGCCAGCAGTTTCACAGCCGGGACTAGCGGGATCAGTCAGAATGAGCAGTTCTTC.

In its sample, this clonotype was seen a few times. The chain joins TRBV25-1 to TRBJ2-5, with a weak D call TRBD1 (5 bases). Germline CDR1 is MGHDK and CDR2 is SYGVNS. The CDR3 totals 14 residues. V gave up 7 bases and J gave up 0 bases, with 12 bases separating them. CDR3 protein: CASTATVYQETQYF. CDR3 bases: TGTGCCAGCACCGCGACAGTTTACCAAGAGACCCAGTACTTC.

J is TRBJ2-3 and V is TRBV3-1, with TRBD2 matching 10 bases. Germline CDR1 and CDR2: LGHDT and YNNKEL (reference sequence). The V and J ends lost 2 bases and 4 bases, in that order; junction bases with no gene match: 9. The CDR3 contains 17 residues. CDR3 bases: TGTGCCAGCAGCCAACCCGTAGCGGGAGGCGGCGCAGATACGCAGTATTTT. This codes for CASSQPVAGGGADTQYF.

This sequence joins TRBV14 and TRBJ2-1; TRBD2 matches at 11 bases. The germline CDR1 and CDR2 sequences are SGHDN and FVKESK. Germline trimming cut 0 bases from V and 0 bases from J; bases unmatched to any gene: 10. The CDR3 is made up of 20 amino acids. The CDR3: CASSQDRGTSGSSSYNEQFF. CDR3 sequence (DNA): TGTGCCAGCAGCCAAGATAGGGGGACTAGCGGATCGAGCTCCTACAATGAGCAGTTCTTC. Complete variable domain (other parts from reference TRBV14 and TRBJ2-1): EAGVTQFPSHSVIEKGQTVTLRCDPISGHDNLYWYRRVMGKEIKFLLHFVKESKQDESGMPNNRFLAERTGGTYSTLKVQPAELEDSGVYFCASSQDRGTSGSSSYNEQFFGPGTRLTVL.

The rearrangement joins TRBV7-8 to TRBJ2-7; unclear D gene. CDR1 is SGHVS, CDR2 FQNEAQ, per germline. The length of the CDR3 is 13 residues. Trimming cost V 1 base and J 3 bases, with 7 bases left between them. CDR3 coding DNA: TGTGCCAGCAGCTTAGGGTGGGGCTACGAGCAGTACGTC. Translating it yields CASSLGWGYEQYV.

The chain joins TRBV28 to TRBJ2-1; D is possibly TRBD1 (7 bases). V lost 5 bases and J lost 8, with 19 bases in between. The CDR3 is made up of 15 amino acids. CDR1 is MDHEN and CDR2 is SYDVKM in the germline V gene. CDR3 DNA: TGTGCCAGCAGTCCGACAGGGAGGATTATCGATGAGCAGTTCTTC. It specifies CASSPTGRIIDEQFF.

The chain has TRBV27 and TRBJ2-3; D is perhaps TRBD1 (6 bases). Germline CDR1 reads MNHEY; CDR2 reads SMNVEV (reference sequence). The CDR3 has 15 residues. With 6 bases removed from V and 1 base from J, the gap between germline ends came to 14 bases. CDR3 coding DNA: TGTGCCAGCAGACTCCGGGACAAAGGCACAGATACGCAGTATTTT. This sequence encodes CASRLRDKGTDTQYF.

This clonotype was counted only a few times. The V gene is TRBV7-9, the J gene TRBJ1-2; D remains unclear. Trimming removed 4 bases from V and 0 bases from J, with 24 bases in between. From germline, CDR1 is SEHNR and CDR2 FQNEAQ (reference sequence). CDR3 length equals 19 residues. CDR3 DNA: TGTGCCAGCAGCTCCCGCCTGGTACAAGGAGGAGTTTCTAACTATGGCTACACCTTC. Amino acid sequence: CASSSRLVQGGVSNYGYTF.

The table lists this clonotype with a count of one. A clone one base away is much larger, so this may be a read error. The chain carries TRBV14 and TRBJ2-3; 8 bases are shared with TRBD2. CDR1 is SGHDN, CDR2 FVKESK, per germline. The CDR3 contains 17 residues. Trimming took 4 bases from V and 3 from J; bases not matched to a gene: 12. The chain's CDR3 is CASSRYPQGGRTDTQYF. CDR3 in DNA: TGTGCCAGCAGCCGATACCCCCAGGGCGGGAGGACAGATACGCAGTATTTT. Full variable domain (remainder filled in from reference TRBV14 and TRBJ2-3): EAGVTQFPSHSVIEKGQTVTLRCDPISGHDNLYWYRRVMGKEIKFLLHFVKESKQDESGMPNNRFLAERTGGTYSTLKVQPAELEDSGVYFCASSRYPQGGRTDTQYFGPGTRLTVL.

This clonotype was observed a handful of times. The chain links TRBV6-1 to TRBJ1-2; a possible D gene is TRBD1 (5 bases). Germline CDR1 is MNHNS and CDR2 is SASEGT. Trimming took 5 bases from V and 0 from J, leaving 19 bases between them. The CDR3 has 17 residues. CDR3 region: CASSSRDGPDSNYGYTF. CDR3 coding DNA: TGTGCCAGCAGTAGCCGGGACGGACCGGATTCTAACTATGGCTACACCTTC.

The genes are TRBV20-1 and TRBJ2-7; 8 positions match TRBD2. The length of the CDR3 is 15 residues. V trimming: 0 bases; J trimming: 2 bases; junction bases outside the gene matches: 6. Looked up from germline, CDR1 is DFQATT and CDR2 is SNEGSKA (reference sequence). This chain's CDR3 is CSARDQAGVAYEQYF. CDR3 nucleotides: TGCAGTGCTAGAGATCAAGCGGGAGTTGCCTACGAGCAGTACTTC.

This clonotype showed up just a few times. The chain recombines TRBV29-1 with TRBJ2-5, with 8 bases aligning to TRBD2. The trim removed 7 bases at V and 2 bases at J, leaving 24 bases unmatched. Germline CDR1 is SQVTM and CDR2 is ANQGSEA. The CDR3 is made up of 19 amino acids. DNA for the CDR3: TGCAGCGACGTCCCAGGCGGGAGGAATAGTGTGGGGAGACAAGAGACCCAGTACTTC. Translation: CSDVPGGRNSVGRQETQYF.

The chain employs TRBV5-1 and TRBJ2-5, with D unresolved. Germline V gene data show CDR1 as SGHRS and CDR2 as YFSETQ. This CDR3 region has 17 residues. Trimming cost V 0 bases and J 5 bases, with 20 bases left between them. The CDR3 nucleotides are TGCGCCAGCAGCTTGGCCTTGGAAGCGCCCCGGGCGGAGACCCAGTACTTC. Amino acids: CASSLALEAPRAETQYF. The full variable domain, completed using reference TRBV5-1 and TRBJ2-5, is KAGVTQTPRYLIKTRGQQVTLSCSPISGHRSVSWYQQTPGQGLQFLFEYFSETQRNKGNFPGRFSGRQFSNSRSEMNVSTLELGDSALYLCASSLALEAPRAETQYFGPGTRLLVL.

This clonotype was detected a few times. The rearrangement links TRBV18 to TRBJ2-5; D gene ambiguous. This CDR3 region has 14 residues. CDR1 KGHSH and CDR2 LQKENI come from the germline V gene. V lost 1 base and J lost 2, with 8 bases in between. The CDR3 region is CASSPRRTQETQYF. CDR3 coding DNA: TGTGCCAGCTCACCACGTCGCACACAAGAGACCCAGTACTTC.

This clonotype has more than one count but fewer than ten. The chain links TRBV12-3 or TRBV12-4 to TRBJ1-4; D may be TRBD1 (5 bases). V gave up 5 bases and J gave up 12 bases, with 16 bases separating them. The CDR3 loop spans 13 amino acids. CDR3: CASSLQGVRELFF. In DNA form, the CDR3 reads TGTGCCAGCAGTCTACAAGGGGTGAGGGAACTGTTTTTT.

V is TRBV7-9 and J is TRBJ2-7; a possible D gene is TRBD2 (6 bases). Trimming pared 5 bases from V and 3 bases from J, leaving 14 bases between. The CDR3 is made up of 14 amino acids. Germline V gives CDR1 SEHNR, CDR2 FQNEAQ (reference sequence). CDR3 in amino acids: CASSPAMEGYEQYF. The CDR3 DNA reads TGTGCCAGCAGCCCCGCGATGGAGGGCTACGAGCAGTACTTC.

This rearrangement joins TRBV29-1 to TRBJ1-5; D is uncertain. Deletions cut 6 bases from V and 3 bases from J, with 12 bases between. CDR3 length: 13 amino acids. In germline, CDR1 is SQVTM, CDR2 ANQGSEA. The CDR3 DNA is TGCAGCGTCGGACTTAGGGCCAATCAGCCCCAGCATTTT. It is translated as CSVGLRANQPQHF.

This clonotype has a handful of counts. The rearrangement links TRBV12-3 or TRBV12-4 to TRBJ2-2, with D perhaps TRBD1 (6 bases). V lost 1 base and J lost 4, with 10 bases in between. The CDR3 is made up of 15 amino acids. This CDR3 reads CASSLGTVATGELFF. The CDR3 bases are TGTGCCAGCAGTTTAGGGACAGTGGCCACCGGGGAGCTGTTTTTT.